This entry describes one TCR beta chain. Sequencing was performed with immunoSEQ multiplex PCR; in TCRdb, only in-frame clones are kept and a portion is missing. The sample consists of about 200,000 clones, around 88% of them appearing once. The ends were cut back, 6 bases at V and 8 bases at J, with 10 bases in the middle. The CDR3 is made up of 11 amino acids. Germline CDR1 reads MNHEY; CDR2 reads SVGAGI. The data stem from a study of blood T cell repertoires in COVID-19. Study information: The cDNA or gDNA used as material had been derived from T cells, B-cell-depleted T cells, or PBMCs.

Participants were aged about 18 to 89 years from around 26 US areas. Material for sequencing was PBMCs or T cells enriched from blood (not recorded which). The source is a man aged 40-50 years with acute COVID-19. The chain joins TRBV6-5 to TRBJ1-2, with unresolved D. The CDR3 sequence is CASRLPHGYTF. CDR3 nucleotide sequence: TGTGCCAGCAGACTACCCCACGGCTACACCTTC.